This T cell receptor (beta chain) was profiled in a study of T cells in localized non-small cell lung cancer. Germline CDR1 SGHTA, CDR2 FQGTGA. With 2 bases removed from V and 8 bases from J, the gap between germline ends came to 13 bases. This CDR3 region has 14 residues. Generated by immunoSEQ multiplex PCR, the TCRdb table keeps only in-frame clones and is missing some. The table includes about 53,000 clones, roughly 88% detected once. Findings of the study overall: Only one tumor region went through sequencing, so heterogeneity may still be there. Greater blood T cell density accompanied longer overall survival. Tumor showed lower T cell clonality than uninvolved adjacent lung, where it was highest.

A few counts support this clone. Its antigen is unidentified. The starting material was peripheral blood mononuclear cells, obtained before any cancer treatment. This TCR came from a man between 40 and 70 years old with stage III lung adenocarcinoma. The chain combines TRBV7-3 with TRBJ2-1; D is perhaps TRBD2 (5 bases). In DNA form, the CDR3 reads TGTGCCAGCAGCTTATTGCGGGCTGGGGATGAGCAGTTCTTC. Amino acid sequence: CASSLLRAGDEQFF.